Below, 26 T cell receptor beta chains from the same sample are listed, as sequenced in a study of graft-versus-host responses after intestinal transplantation. Clones were read by immunoSEQ multiplex PCR, and TCRdb kept only the in-frame ones, dropping some. The sample shows approximately 46,000 clones, 65% to 85% of them seen only once. No antigen is known for these receptors. This specimen was unstimulated CD4+ T cells sorted from spleen or lymph node cells, taken before transplant. Every receptor here comes from a human donor who was the organ donor for an intestinal transplant.

This clone was observed a single time. The rearrangement links TRBV5-1 to TRBJ2-6; D call uncertain. Trimming removed 0 bases from V and 2 bases from J, with 6 bases in between. The CDR3 loop spans 15 amino acids. Germline loops: CDR1 SGHRS, CDR2 YFSETQ. The CDR3 is CASSLAATGANVLTF. CDR3 coding DNA: TGCGCCAGCAGCTTGGCGGCTACTGGGGCCAACGTCCTGACTTTC.

The CDR3 region is CASSLEVGVETDTQYF. CDR3 coding DNA: TGTGCCAGCAGCTTAGAAGTGGGAGTAGAAACAGATACGCAGTATTTT. The genes are TRBV7-2 and TRBJ2-3; D perhaps matches TRBD2 (5 bases). Trimming took 1 base from V and 3 from J, leaving 14 bases between them. Germline values: CDR1 SGHTA, CDR2 FQGNSA. The CDR3 runs 16 residues.

V is TRBV7-2 and J is TRBJ1-2; D might be TRBD1 (6 bases). Germline V gene data show CDR1 as SGHTA and CDR2 as FQGNSA. V was shortened by 1 base and J by 4 bases, with 7 bases between the two germline ends. CDR3 length equals 13 residues. The DNA for the CDR3 is TGTGCCAGCAGCTTAGAAGGGGGCTATGGCTACACCTTC. It translates to CASSLEGGYGYTF.

V is TRBV6-1 and J is TRBJ2-3; no clear D gene. This CDR3 spans 17 amino acids. V was clipped by 0 bases and J by 1 base, with 14 bases between them. Germline V gives CDR1 MNHNS, CDR2 SASEGT. The CDR3 nucleotides are TGTGCCAGCAGTGAAGCATTAGCCCCCGGAGGCACAGATACGCAGTATTTT. Amino acid sequence: CASSEALAPGGTDTQYF.

V and J are TRBV7-6 and TRBJ2-1; TRBD2 is a possible D gene (7 bases). This CDR3 is 15 amino acids long. Germline CDR1 is SGHVS and CDR2 is FNYEAQ. Between the trimmed V and J ends, which lost 3 bases and 3 bases, there was a span of 12 bases. CDR3 protein: CASSLGGLIYNEQFF. The CDR3 DNA follows: TGTGCCAGCAGCTTGGGGGGGCTCATCTACAATGAGCAGTTCTTC. The full variable domain, its missing parts supplied by reference TRBV7-6 and TRBJ2-1, is GAGVSQSPRYKVTKRGQDVALRCDPISGHVSLYWYRQALGQGPEFLTYFNYEAQQDKSGLPNDRFSAERPEGSISTLTIQRTEQRDSAMYRCASSLGGLIYNEQFFGPGTRLTVL.

V is TRBV6-5 and J is TRBJ2-3, with D unresolved. The V end was cut by 0 bases, the J end by 6 bases, with 16 bases between. The CDR3 totals 16 residues. Germline lookup yields CDR1 MNHEY and CDR2 SVGAGI. This CDR3 is CASSYSGTPIMDTQYF. The DNA of the CDR3 is TGTGCCAGCAGTTACTCGGGCACCCCCATTATGGATACGCAGTATTTT.

The chain joins TRBV10-1 to TRBJ2-1; TRBD1 aligns across 9 bases. Germline V gene lookup returns CDR1 WNHNN and CDR2 SYGVQD (reference sequence). The CDR3 is 15 amino acids. Trimming removed 3 bases from V and 4 bases from J; junction bases left unmatched: 4. The CDR3 protein is CASSDGGTGYNEQFF. CDR3 nucleotides: TGCGCCAGCAGTGACGGAGGGACAGGGTACAATGAGCAGTTCTTC.

V usage is TRBV9 and J usage is TRBJ1-2; TRBD1 agrees at 8 bases. V dropped 3 bases and J dropped 4; count of bases not matched to a gene: 8. The length of the CDR3 is 15 residues. Germline CDR1 reads SGDLS; CDR2 reads YYNGEE. The CDR3 DNA reads TGTGCCAGCAGCGACAGGGAGGGGACAGGCTATGGCTACACCTTC. Protein: CASSDREGTGYGYTF.

The J gene is TRBJ1-2, the V gene TRBV11-2; weak D call: TRBD1 (5 bases). V was pared by 4 bases and J by 2 bases, with 17 bases between. The CDR3 sequence is 16 residues long. Germline-derived CDR1 and CDR2 are SGHAT and FQNNGV. CDR3 nucleotides: TGTGCCAGCAGCTCTCCCTCGGGGCAACTAAACTATGGCTACACCTTC. This sequence encodes CASSSPSGQLNYGYTF.

This clone was observed once. Other DNA variants within this sample encode the same CDR3. The chain carries TRBV30 and TRBJ2-2; 8 nucleotides agree with TRBD2. The CDR3 length is 17 residues. The germline V gene has CDR1 GTSNPN and CDR2 SVGIG (reference sequence). The J segment lost 5 bases and the V segment lost 1 base, leaving 12 bases of the junction unmatched. CDR3 sequence reads: CAWSGPVAGRRTGELFF. The DNA of the CDR3 is TGTGCCTGGAGTGGTCCCGTAGCGGGGAGACGTACCGGGGAGCTGTTTTTT.

The J gene is TRBJ1-5, the V gene TRBV6-5; D ambiguous. V shed 5 bases and J shed 7 bases, with 15 bases lying between them. CDR1 is MNHEY, CDR2 SVGAGI, per germline. The CDR3 contains 14 residues. CDR3 in DNA: TGTGCCAGCAGTGAAGTTGGCCCGGGGCAGCCCCAGCATTTT. It translates to CASSEVGPGQPQHF.

The rearrangement links TRBV14 to TRBJ2-3; 7 bases are a match to TRBD2. The CDR3 has 16 residues. The junction had 7 bases not matched to a gene; V was cut back by 4 bases and J by 0 bases. Germline CDR1 SGHDN, CDR2 FVKESK. The CDR3 is CASSPSRAGSTDTQYF. Written as DNA, the CDR3 is TGTGCCAGCAGCCCGAGTAGAGCGGGGAGCACAGATACGCAGTATTTT.

This chain links TRBV5-1 with TRBJ1-1; D might be TRBD1 (5 bases). V lost 3 bases to trimming and J lost 8 bases, with 14 bases between them. This CDR3 has 13 amino acids. Looked up from germline, CDR1 is SGHRS and CDR2 is YFSETQ. The CDR3 nucleotides read TGCGCCAGCAGCTCGACATGGGACCAAGAAGCTTTCTTT. It specifies CASSSTWDQEAFF.

In this sample, this clone turned up a few times. This chain links TRBV10-3 with TRBJ1-3; D is uncertain. The CDR3 spans 15 residues. Germline CDR1 is ENHRY and CDR2 is SYGVKD. Trimming left V 3 bases short and J 0 bases short, with 9 bases between. In DNA, the CDR3 is TGTGCCATCAGTGAAAGTAGCCTCTCTGGAAACACCATATATTTT. Translating gives CAISESSLSGNTIYF.

V gene TRBV7-2 combines with J gene TRBJ2-5; D is unresolved. This CDR3 region has 10 residues. Germline V gene lookup returns CDR1 SGHTA and CDR2 FQGNSA. V shed 5 bases and J shed 5 bases, with 3 bases lying between them. This CDR3 is CASSRETQYF. CDR3 bases: TGTGCCAGCAGCAGGGAGACCCAGTACTTC.

The chain couples TRBV25-1 to TRBJ2-5; D is unclear. From germline, CDR1 is MGHDK and CDR2 SYGVNS. CDR3 size: 14 residues. V lost 1 base and J 1 base, leaving 7 bases between the germline ends. The CDR3 reads CASSESGVQETQYF. CDR3 sequence (DNA): TGTGCCAGCAGTGAATCGGGCGTCCAAGAGACCCAGTACTTC. Variable domain in full (rest from reference TRBV25-1 and TRBJ2-5): EADIYQTPRYLVIGTGKKITLECSQTMGHDKMYWYQQDPGMELHLIHYSYGVNSTEKGDLSSESTVSRIRTEHFPLTLESARPSHTSQYLCASSESGVQETQYFGPGTRLLVL.

The rearrangement uses TRBV7-8 and TRBJ2-7; D is perhaps TRBD1 or TRBD2 (5 bases each). Trimming cost V 2 bases and J 3 bases, with 14 bases left between them. CDR3 length: 15 residues. Germline CDR1 reads SGHVS; CDR2 reads FQNEAQ. The DNA for the CDR3 is TGTGCCAGCAGCTTAATGAGCCGGGGCGGCTACGAGCAGTACTTC. Protein: CASSLMSRGGYEQYF.

The chain carries TRBV27 and TRBJ2-3, with 7 nucleotides matching TRBD1. The CDR3 has 18 amino acids. Germline V gene lookup returns CDR1 MNHEY and CDR2 SMNVEV (reference sequence). After removal of 4 bases from V and 0 bases from J, the junction contained 13 bases not matched to a gene. CDR3 loop: CASSSVYYWGQSTDTQYF. The DNA for the CDR3 is TGTGCCAGCAGTTCAGTTTATTATTGGGGACAGAGCACAGATACGCAGTATTTT.

The chain has TRBV30 and TRBJ1-2; 7 nucleotides agree with TRBD1. This CDR3 contains 13 residues. The germline V gene encodes CDR1 GTSNPN and CDR2 SVGIG (reference sequence). V lost 2 bases to trimming and J lost 4 bases; unmatched junction nucleotides: 4. CDR3 bases: TGTGCCTGGAGTACAGGGGACGGCTATGGCTACACCTTC. This encodes CAWSTGDGYGYTF.

A few counts support this clone. The J gene is TRBJ1-2, the V gene TRBV7-9; unclear D gene. Trimming took 1 base from V and 5 from J, leaving 8 bases between them. The CDR3 spans 13 residues. CDR1 is SEHNR and CDR2 is FQNEAQ in the germline V gene (reference sequence). This CDR3 reads CASSLELGYGYTF. CDR3 nucleotide sequence: TGTGCCAGCAGCTTAGAACTCGGGTATGGCTACACCTTC.

The V and J genes are TRBV7-8 and TRBJ1-1; TRBD1 agrees at 9 bases. The germline CDR1 and CDR2 sequences are SGHVS and FQNEAQ. The junction had 9 bases not matched to a gene; V was cut back by 1 base and J by 0 bases. This CDR3 has 18 amino acids. CDR3: CASSLEFFRDRVNTEAFF. For the CDR3, the DNA is TGTGCCAGCAGCTTAGAGTTTTTCCGGGACAGGGTGAACACTGAAGCTTTCTTT.

The CDR3, as DNA: TGTGCCAGCAGCTTGGCCAGGACAAGTTGGACTGAAGCTTTCTTT. Protein product: CASSLARTSWTEAFF. The chain combines TRBV5-4 with TRBJ1-1, with D tentatively TRBD1 (5 bases). V lost 0 bases and J lost 5, with 14 bases in between. This CDR3 is 15 amino acids long. Germline lookup yields CDR1 SGHNT and CDR2 YYREEE (reference sequence).

This chain connects TRBV6-4 to TRBJ2-7; D is uncertain. The CDR3 has 15 amino acids. The V and J ends lost 5 bases and 0 bases respectively, with 14 bases between them. CDR1 and CDR2 (germline): MRHNA, SNTAGT. This CDR3 reads CASSFHLPISYEQYF. CDR3 coding DNA: TGTGCCAGCAGTTTCCACCTTCCGATCTCCTACGAGCAGTACTTC.

The count of this clone is one. This chain joins TRBV5-4 and TRBJ2-1; 10 bases are shared with TRBD2. The germline V gene has CDR1 SGHNT and CDR2 YYREEE (reference sequence). J was trimmed by 9 bases and V by 0 bases; bases with no gene match: 6. The CDR3 runs to 15 residues. CDR3 residues: CASSLVSGGASEQFF. CDR3 DNA: TGTGCCAGCAGCTTGGTCAGCGGGGGGGCGTCTGAGCAGTTCTTC.

The genes are TRBV14 and TRBJ2-7; 11 nucleotides align to TRBD2. The CDR3 spans 16 residues. V lost 1 base, J lost 2 bases, and 4 bases stayed unmatched. CDR1 is SGHDN and CDR2 is FVKESK in the germline V gene. Here the CDR3 reads CASSQGLSGGAYEQYF. The CDR3 region has the DNA TGTGCCAGCAGCCAAGGACTTAGCGGGGGGGCCTACGAGCAGTACTTC.

The chain employs TRBV18 and TRBJ1-5; 8 bases map to TRBD1. The CDR3 covers 14 residues. J lost 6 bases, V lost 1 base, and 2 bases had no gene match. The V gene's germline CDR1 is KGHSH and CDR2 LQKENI. The CDR3 region has the DNA TGTGCCAGCTCACCACGGCAGGGGGCTCAGCCCCAGCATTTT. Encoded protein: CASSPRQGAQPQHF.